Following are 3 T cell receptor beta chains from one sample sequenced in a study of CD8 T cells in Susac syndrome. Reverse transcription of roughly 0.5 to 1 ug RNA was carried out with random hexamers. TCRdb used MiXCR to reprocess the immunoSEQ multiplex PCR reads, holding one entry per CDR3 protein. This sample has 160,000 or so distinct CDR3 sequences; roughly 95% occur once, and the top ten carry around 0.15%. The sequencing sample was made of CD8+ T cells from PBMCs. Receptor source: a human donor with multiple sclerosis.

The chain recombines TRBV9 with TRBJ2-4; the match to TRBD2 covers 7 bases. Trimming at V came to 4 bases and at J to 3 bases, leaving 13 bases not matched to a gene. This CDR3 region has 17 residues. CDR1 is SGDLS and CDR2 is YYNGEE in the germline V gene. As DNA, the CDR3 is TGTGCCAGCAGCCCCCCTAGCGGACTGACCGACAAAAACATTCAGTACTTC. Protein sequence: CASSPPSGLTDKNIQYF.

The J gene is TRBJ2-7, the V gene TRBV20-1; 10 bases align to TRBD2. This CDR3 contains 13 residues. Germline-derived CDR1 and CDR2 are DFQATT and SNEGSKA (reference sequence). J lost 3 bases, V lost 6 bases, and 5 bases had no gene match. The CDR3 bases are TGCAGTGCGGTAGCGGGAGGACACTACGAGCAGTACTTC. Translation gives CSAVAGGHYEQYF.

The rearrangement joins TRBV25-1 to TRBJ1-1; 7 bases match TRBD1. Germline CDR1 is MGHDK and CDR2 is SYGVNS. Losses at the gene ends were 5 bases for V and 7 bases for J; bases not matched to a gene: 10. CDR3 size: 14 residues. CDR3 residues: CASSPPGQLHEAFF. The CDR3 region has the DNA TGTGCCAGCAGTCCACCGGGACAGCTTCATGAAGCTTTCTTT. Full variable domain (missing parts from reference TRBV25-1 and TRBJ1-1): EADIYQTPRYLVIGTGKKITLECSQTMGHDKMYWYQQDPGMELHLIHYSYGVNSTEKGDLSSESTVSRIRTEHFPLTLESARPSHTSQYLCASSPPGQLHEAFFGQGTRLTVV.